Following are 22 T cell receptor beta chains from one sample sequenced in a study of cytomegalovirus exposure and HLA in healthy donors. The PCR had 60 Vbeta and 13 Jbeta primers. Method: immunoSEQ multiplex PCR; TCRdb's copy keeps in-frame clones and lacks some. In the table there are around 150,000 clones, 80% of which are singletons. The source material was PBMCs. The receptors here all came from a male donor in good health and CMV-seronegative.

This rearrangement joins TRBV19 to TRBJ2-1; 12 bases are shared with TRBD2. This CDR3 has 15 residues. CDR1 and CDR2 (germline): LNHDA, SQIVND (reference sequence). With 3 bases clipped from V and 10 bases from J, the junction kept 7 bases outside the gene matches. The CDR3 is CASSMVLAGGQEQFF. The CDR3 coding sequence is TGTGCCAGTAGTATGGTTCTAGCGGGGGGGCAAGAGCAGTTCTTC.

The CDR3 region has the DNA TGTGCCAGCAGCCCCACAGGCTATAGCAATCAGCCCCAGCATTTT. It translates to CASSPTGYSNQPQHF. The chain couples TRBV9 to TRBJ1-5; maybe TRBD1 (5 bases). From germline, CDR1 is SGDLS and CDR2 YYNGEE. CDR3 length equals 15 residues. Trimming took off 4 bases at V and 0 bases at J, with 11 bases between the two ends.

The chain couples TRBV27 to TRBJ2-1; D gene ambiguous. The CDR3 is 15 amino acids. Per the germline V gene, CDR1 is MNHEY and CDR2 is SMNVEV (reference sequence). V was clipped by 0 bases and J by 7 bases, with 13 bases between them. The CDR3 DNA reads TGTGCCAGCAGTTTATCCATGGAGAGTACGAATGAGCAGTTCTTC. Encoded protein: CASSLSMESTNEQFF.

In nucleotides, the CDR3 is TGCGCCAGCAGCCAAACTACAGGGCTTTATTCACCCCTCCACTTT. Translating gives CASSQTTGLYSPLHF. This chain uses TRBV4-1 with TRBJ1-6; possibly TRBD1 for D (6 bases). The CDR3 length is 15 residues. The V end was cut by 2 bases, the J end by 8 bases, with 13 bases between. Germline values: CDR1 MGHRA, CDR2 YSYEKL.

This rearrangement joins TRBV9 to TRBJ1-3; D is perhaps TRBD1 (5 bases). Per the germline V gene, CDR1 is SGDLS and CDR2 is YYNGEE. The CDR3 spans 13 residues. The germline V and J ends were trimmed by 7 bases and 1 base, with 9 bases remaining between them. The CDR3 DNA reads as TGTGCCAGCGGGGGGTCTTCTGGAAACACCATATATTTT. This encodes CASGGSSGNTIYF. Using reference TRBV9 and TRBJ1-3 for the parts outside the CDR3, the full variable domain is DSGVTQTPKHLITATGQRVTLRCSPRSGDLSVYWYQQSLDQGLQFLIQYYNGEERAKGNILERFSAQQFPDLHSELNLSSLELGDSALYFCASGGSSGNTIYFGEGSWLTVV.

This clone was seen only a few times. The gene calls are TRBV10-3 and TRBJ1-2; possible D gene TRBD1, 6 bases. V lost 3 bases to trimming and J lost 5 bases, with 16 bases between them. This CDR3 is built from 15 residues. The V gene's germline CDR1 is ENHRY and CDR2 SYGVKD. CDR3 protein: CAISDGGRERYGYTF. In nucleotides, the CDR3 is TGTGCCATCAGTGATGGGGGCAGGGAGCGGTATGGCTACACCTTC.

The sample holds a few counts of this clone. J is TRBJ2-3 and V is TRBV4-3, with TRBD1 matching 12 bases. Losses at the gene ends were 0 bases for V and 2 bases for J; bases not matched to a gene: 3. CDR1 LGHNA and CDR2 YSLEER come from the germline V gene. The CDR3 runs to 17 residues. The CDR3 DNA sequence: TGCGCCAGCAGCCAAGAGGTGGGACAGGGGGCCACAGATACGCAGTATTTT. Protein sequence: CASSQEVGQGATDTQYF.

The genes are TRBV9 and TRBJ2-1, with D possibly matching TRBD2 (6 bases). The CDR3 totals 15 residues. Germline V gene data show CDR1 as SGDLS and CDR2 as YYNGEE. Trimming left V 4 bases short and J 5 bases short, with 16 bases between. In DNA, the CDR3 is TGTGCCAGCAGCCCCCGGGCCGGGGGAGACAATGAGCAGTTCTTC. Protein product: CASSPRAGGDNEQFF.

Of note for this clone: This same CDR3 is encoded by further DNA sequences in the sample. This chain joins TRBV11-2 and TRBJ1-1; 8 bases align to TRBD1. The CDR3 is 14 amino acids. Germline lookup yields CDR1 SGHAT and CDR2 FQNNGV. Unmatched junction bases numbered 6, after V lost 4 bases and J lost 5 bases. The CDR3 sequence: CASSYGQGWTEAFF. CDR3 in DNA: TGTGCCAGCAGCTATGGACAGGGATGGACTGAAGCTTTCTTT.

The chain joins TRBV7-3 to TRBJ1-6; D may be TRBD1 (5 bases). This CDR3 region has 16 residues. V lost 5 bases, J lost 0 bases, and 11 bases lay in between. Germline lookup yields CDR1 SGHTA and CDR2 FQGTGA. CDR3 loop: CASSAQASSYNSPLHF. The CDR3 DNA reads as TGTGCCAGCAGCGCACAGGCAAGCTCCTATAATTCACCCCTCCACTTT. The full variable domain, in which reference TRBV7-3 and TRBJ1-6 provide the parts outside the CDR3, is GAGVSQTPSNKVTEKGKYVELRCDPISGHTALYWYRQSLGQGPEFLIYFQGTGAADDSGLPNDRFFAVRPEGSVSTLKIQRTERGDSAVYLCASSAQASSYNSPLHFGNGTRLTVT.

The J gene is TRBJ1-1, the V gene TRBV29-1; D call uncertain. Deletions cut 7 bases from V and 6 bases from J, with 6 bases between. From germline, CDR1 is SQVTM and CDR2 ANQGSEA. This CDR3 has 9 residues. CDR3 sequence (DNA): TGCAGCGCCGCGCCTGAAGCTTTCTTT. Amino acids: CSAAPEAFF.

The J gene is TRBJ1-1, the V gene TRBV19, with a weak D call TRBD1 (5 bases). Germline loops: CDR1 LNHDA, CDR2 SQIVND (reference sequence). This CDR3 has 20 amino acids. V lost 4 bases to trimming and J lost 3 bases, with 30 bases between them. The CDR3 DNA sequence: TGTGCCAGTAGTAGAGTATTGCGCGCAACACAGATTCAAGGGGACACTGAAGCTTTCTTT. Translating gives CASSRVLRATQIQGDTEAFF.

V is TRBV7-2 and J is TRBJ1-2, with TRBD1 as a possible D gene (5 bases). The CDR3 spans 13 residues. The V end lost 11 bases, the J end lost 4 bases, and 17 bases lay between the germline ends. Germline V gene lookup returns CDR1 SGHTA and CDR2 FQGNSA. As DNA, the CDR3 is TGTGCCGCTTCTTCGGGGGTGGGCTATGGCTACACCTTC. Encoded protein: CAASSGVGYGYTF.

This sequence joins TRBV9 and TRBJ2-3, with 12 bases that match TRBD1. The V gene end was trimmed by 7 bases and the J gene end by 3 bases; junction bases not matched to a gene: 12. This CDR3 is built from 17 residues. CDR1 is SGDLS, CDR2 YYNGEE, per germline. CDR3 DNA sequence: TGTGCCAGCGGGCCTTACGGGGGACAGGGGGCAACAGATACGCAGTATTTT. Translating it yields CASGPYGGQGATDTQYF.

This clone came up a few times. The chain combines TRBV4-1 with TRBJ2-7; 8 positions agree with TRBD1. The CDR3 sequence is 14 residues long. The V segment lost 4 bases and the J segment 4 bases; nucleotides outside the gene matches: 6. The germline V gene encodes CDR1 MGHRA and CDR2 YSYEKL. The CDR3 DNA reads as TGCGCCAGCAGCCTTATCGGGACAGGTTACGAGCAGTACTTC. The encoded protein is CASSLIGTGYEQYF.

This clone was seen more than once but under ten times. The gene calls are TRBV5-1 and TRBJ2-1, with 8 bases fitting TRBD1. Looked up from germline, CDR1 is SGHRS and CDR2 is YFSETQ. Trimming cost V 4 bases and J 2 bases; bases outside gene matches: 5. This CDR3 has 15 amino acids. CDR3 nucleotides: TGCGCCAGCAGCCTAGGACAGGGACCCTACAATGAGCAGTTCTTC. This sequence encodes CASSLGQGPYNEQFF.

This chain joins TRBV4-1 and TRBJ1-1; 7 bases match TRBD1. With V trimmed by 0 bases and J by 3 bases, 4 bases remained unmatched. CDR1 and CDR2 from the germline V gene are MGHRA and YSYEKL. The CDR3 runs to 15 residues. Written as DNA, the CDR3 is TGCGCCAGCAGCCAAGACAGGACAGGTTACACTGAAGCTTTCTTT. Its protein product is CASSQDRTGYTEAFF.

This clone has more than one count but fewer than ten. This chain uses TRBV28 with TRBJ1-1, with unresolved D. Per germline, CDR1 MDHEN and CDR2 SYDVKM. This CDR3 has 16 amino acids. The V end lost 4 bases, the J end lost 3 bases, and 18 bases lay between the germline ends. DNA for the CDR3: TGTGCCAGCAGTTCCCCCTATTACCACCCGGACACTGAAGCTTTCTTT. Amino acid sequence: CASSSPYYHPDTEAFF.

The chain employs TRBV14 and TRBJ2-1; possibly TRBD2 for D (5 bases). V dropped 4 bases and J dropped 1 base, with 17 bases sitting between them. CDR3 length: 17 residues. Germline V gene sequence: CDR1 SGHDN, CDR2 FVKESK. This chain's CDR3 is CASSPRREISSYNEQFF. The CDR3 coding sequence is TGTGCCAGCAGCCCCCGTCGGGAAATCTCTTCCTACAATGAGCAGTTCTTC.

The V gene is TRBV7-2, the J gene TRBJ1-1; maybe TRBD1 (5 bases). V lost 6 bases and J lost 5, with 13 bases in between. The CDR3 totals 13 residues. Germline assignment: CDR1 SGHTA and CDR2 FQGNSA. The CDR3 DNA sequence: TGTGCCAGCAGGGGACTCCGAAGGACTGAAGCTTTCTTT. It codes for CASRGLRRTEAFF.

The rearrangement uses TRBV28 and TRBJ2-1; unclear D gene. Germline V gene lookup returns CDR1 MDHEN and CDR2 SYDVKM. The CDR3 covers 12 residues. The V gene lost 3 bases and the J gene lost 5 bases, with 5 bases spanning the gap. The CDR3 coding sequence is TGTGCCAGCAGTTTTGAGGACAATGAGCAGTTCTTC. Protein: CASSFEDNEQFF.

J is TRBJ2-7 and V is TRBV13; 10 bases agree with TRBD1. J was trimmed by 9 bases and V by 4 bases; bases with no gene match: 6. Germline V gene sequence: CDR1 PRHDT, CDR2 FYEKMQ (reference sequence). CDR3 length: 13 residues. DNA of the CDR3: TGTGCCAGCAGCTCCAGGGACAGGGGATCGCAGTACTTC. Translation: CASSSRDRGSQYF. The entire variable domain, with the rest obtained from reference TRBV13 and TRBJ2-7, is as follows: AAGVIQSPRHLIKEKRETATLKCYPIPRHDTVYWYQQGPGQDPQFLISFYEKMQSDKGSIPDRFSAQQFSDYHSELNMSSLELGDSALYFCASSSRDRGSQYFGPGTRLTVT.